This TCR beta chain emerged from a study of T cells in Graves' hyperthyroidism and ophthalmopathy. Authors of the study amplified TCR beta CDR3 regions from RNA transcripts. In the first-round RT-PCR of the TCR CDR3, the HTBI primer set was used. TCRdb re-called the multiplex PCR reads with MiXCR, one entry per CDR3 protein. The table lists hundreds of thousands of distinct CDR3 sequences, about 15% of them singletons. Notes on the study in general: Stable hyperthyroidism and ophthalmopathy were separated using 13 V-J signatures. Among thyroid clonotypes expanded above 0.001, most also appeared in blood.

V trimming: 4 bases; J trimming: 6 bases; junction bases outside the gene matches: 8. There are 14 residues in the CDR3. The germline CDR1 and CDR2 sequences are SQVTM and ANQGSEA. Thyroid ultrasound and orbital computed tomography, with clinical symptoms and serum thyroxine and TRAb, informed diagnoses. This clonotype was seen ten or more times. The antigen is not known. This TCR came from a woman in her 30s with Graves' hyperthyroidism that later progressed to Graves' ophthalmopathy. The rearrangement links TRBV29-1 to TRBJ2-2, with TRBD1 matching 7 bases. The sequenced material came from blood. CDR3 sequence (DNA): TGCAGCGTTGGGGACAGCGTTCCCCCCGGGGAGCTGTTTTTT. Translated, it gives CSVGDSVPPGELFF.